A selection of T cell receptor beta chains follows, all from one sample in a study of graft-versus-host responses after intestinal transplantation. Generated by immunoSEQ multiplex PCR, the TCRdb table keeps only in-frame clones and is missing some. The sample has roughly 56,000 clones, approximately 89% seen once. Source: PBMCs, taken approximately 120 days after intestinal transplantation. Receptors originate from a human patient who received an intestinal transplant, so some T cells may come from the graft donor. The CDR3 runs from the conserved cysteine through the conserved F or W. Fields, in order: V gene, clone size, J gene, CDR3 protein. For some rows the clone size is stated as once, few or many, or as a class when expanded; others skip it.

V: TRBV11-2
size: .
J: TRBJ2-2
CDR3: CASSFLNTGELFF

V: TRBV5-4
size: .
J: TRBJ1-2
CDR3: CASSRGQGFIAGYTF

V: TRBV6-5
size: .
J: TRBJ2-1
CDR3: CASSPEGNYNEQFF

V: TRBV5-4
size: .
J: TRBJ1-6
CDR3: CASSLGPASSYNSPLHF

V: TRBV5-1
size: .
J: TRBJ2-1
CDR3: CASSLGAGAYNEQFF

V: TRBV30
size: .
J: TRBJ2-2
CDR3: CAWSGPGRGTGELFF

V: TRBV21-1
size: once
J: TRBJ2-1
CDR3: CASILLRVQFF

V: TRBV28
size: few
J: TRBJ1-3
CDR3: CASGQNLNTIYF

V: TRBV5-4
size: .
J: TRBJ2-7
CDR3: CASSLAGGPKEQYF

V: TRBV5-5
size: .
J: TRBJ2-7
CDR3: CASSLAGTGVVEQYF

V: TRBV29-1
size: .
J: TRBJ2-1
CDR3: CSVVAGSLNEQFF

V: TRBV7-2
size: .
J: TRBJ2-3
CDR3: CASSLDSGGATDTQYF

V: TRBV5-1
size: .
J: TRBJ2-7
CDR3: CASSLRSQGTSSYEQYF

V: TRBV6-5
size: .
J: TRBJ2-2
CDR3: CASSHSIGNTGELFF

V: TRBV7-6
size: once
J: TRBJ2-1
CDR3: CASSLGWGQSSYNEQFF

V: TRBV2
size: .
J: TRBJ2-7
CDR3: CASNHEAEDETPEQYF

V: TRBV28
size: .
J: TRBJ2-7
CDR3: CASSSTGAEEQYF

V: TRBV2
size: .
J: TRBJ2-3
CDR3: CASSDRLAGRPSTDTQYF

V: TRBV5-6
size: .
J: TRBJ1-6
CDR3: CASSLGQLRHSPLHF

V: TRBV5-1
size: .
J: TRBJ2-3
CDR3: CASSLIGTRTTDTQYF

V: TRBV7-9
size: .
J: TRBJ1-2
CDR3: CASSPTGTGGASNYGYTF

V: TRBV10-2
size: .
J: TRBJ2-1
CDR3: CASSVSAGDEQFF

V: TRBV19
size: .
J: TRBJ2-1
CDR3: CASSISGVSEQFF

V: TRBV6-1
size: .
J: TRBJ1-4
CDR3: CASTQLWGHEKLFF